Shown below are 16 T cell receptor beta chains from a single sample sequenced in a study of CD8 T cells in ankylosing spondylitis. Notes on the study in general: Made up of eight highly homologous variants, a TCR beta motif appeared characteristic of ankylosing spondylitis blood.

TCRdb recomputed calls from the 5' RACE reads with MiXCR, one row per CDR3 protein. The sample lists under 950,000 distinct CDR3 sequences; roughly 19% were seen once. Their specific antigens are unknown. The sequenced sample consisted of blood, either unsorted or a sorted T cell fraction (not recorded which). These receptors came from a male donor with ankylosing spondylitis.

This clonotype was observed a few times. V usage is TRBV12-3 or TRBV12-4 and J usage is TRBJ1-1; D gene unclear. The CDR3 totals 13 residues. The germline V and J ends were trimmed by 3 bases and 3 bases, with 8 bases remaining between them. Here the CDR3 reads CASSLTPHTEAFF. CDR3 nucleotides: TGTGCCAGCAGTTTGACCCCGCACACTGAAGCTTTCTTT.

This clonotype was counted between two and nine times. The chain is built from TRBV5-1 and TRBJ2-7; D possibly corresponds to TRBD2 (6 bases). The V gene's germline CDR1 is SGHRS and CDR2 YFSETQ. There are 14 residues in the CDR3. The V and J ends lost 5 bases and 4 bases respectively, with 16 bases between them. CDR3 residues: CASRLGLSGYEQYF. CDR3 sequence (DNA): TGCGCCAGCAGGCTCGGACTCAGCGGGTACGAGCAGTACTTC.

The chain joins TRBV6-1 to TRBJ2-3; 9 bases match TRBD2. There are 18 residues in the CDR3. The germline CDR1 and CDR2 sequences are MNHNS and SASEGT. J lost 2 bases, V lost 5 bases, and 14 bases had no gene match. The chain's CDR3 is CASSTDLRSGSATDTQYF. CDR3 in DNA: TGTGCCAGCAGTACAGACCTGCGTAGCGGGAGCGCCACAGATACGCAGTATTTT.

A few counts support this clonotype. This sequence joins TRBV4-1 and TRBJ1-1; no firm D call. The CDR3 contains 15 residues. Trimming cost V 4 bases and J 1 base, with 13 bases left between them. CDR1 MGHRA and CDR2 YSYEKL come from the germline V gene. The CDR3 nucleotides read TGCGCCAGCAGCCCCATCTCGCAGCCGAACACTGAAGCTTTCTTT. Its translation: CASSPISQPNTEAFF.

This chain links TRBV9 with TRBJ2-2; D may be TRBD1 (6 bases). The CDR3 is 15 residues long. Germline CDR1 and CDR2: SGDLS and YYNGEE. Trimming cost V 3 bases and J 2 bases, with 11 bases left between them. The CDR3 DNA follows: TGTGCCAGCAGCGACCGGGACATAAACACCGGGGAGCTGTTTTTT. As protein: CASSDRDINTGELFF.

Written as DNA, the CDR3 is TGCGCCAGCAGCCCCGGGCAGGTCTTACAAGAGACCCAGTACTTC. This translates into CASSPGQVLQETQYF. This chain links TRBV5-1 with TRBJ2-5; D unclear. Germline CDR1 reads SGHRS; CDR2 reads YFSETQ. The CDR3 contains 15 residues. Trimming pared 4 bases from V and 2 bases from J, leaving 15 bases between.

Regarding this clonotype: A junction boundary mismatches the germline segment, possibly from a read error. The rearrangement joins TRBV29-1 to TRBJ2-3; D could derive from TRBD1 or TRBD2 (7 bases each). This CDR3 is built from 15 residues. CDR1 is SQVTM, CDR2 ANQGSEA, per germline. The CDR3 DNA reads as TGCAGCGTTGATCGGGGGGACAGCTACACAGATACGCATTATTTT. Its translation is CSVDRGDSYTDTHYF.

The CDR3: CASSNPRGPHYEQYF. CDR3 nucleotides: TGTGCCAGCAGTAATCCCCGGGGACCTCACTACGAGCAGTACTTC. The gene calls are TRBV11-2 and TRBJ2-7, with D possibly called TRBD1 or TRBD2 (5 bases each). V was clipped by 6 bases and J by 3 bases, with 18 bases between them. CDR1 is SGHAT, CDR2 FQNNGV, per germline. This CDR3 has 15 residues.

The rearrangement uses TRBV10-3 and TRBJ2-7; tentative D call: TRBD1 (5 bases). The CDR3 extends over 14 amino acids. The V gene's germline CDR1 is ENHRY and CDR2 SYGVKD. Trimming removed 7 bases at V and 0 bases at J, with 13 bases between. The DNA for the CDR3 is TGTGCCATCATGGGGCCTGAAAGCTCCTACGAGCAGTACTTC. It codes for CAIMGPESSYEQYF.

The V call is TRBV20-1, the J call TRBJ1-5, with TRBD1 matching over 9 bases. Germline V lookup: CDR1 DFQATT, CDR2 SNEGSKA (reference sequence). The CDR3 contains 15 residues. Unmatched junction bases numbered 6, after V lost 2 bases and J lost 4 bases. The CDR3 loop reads CSARKEGQGNQPQHF. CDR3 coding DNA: TGCAGTGCTAGAAAGGAGGGACAGGGTAATCAGCCCCAGCATTTT.

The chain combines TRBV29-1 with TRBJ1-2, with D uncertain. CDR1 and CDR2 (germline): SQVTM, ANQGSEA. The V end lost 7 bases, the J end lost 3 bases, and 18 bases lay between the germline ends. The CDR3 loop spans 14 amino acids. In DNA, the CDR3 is TGCAGCGCCCGTGAGATCAGGATGGACTATGGCTACACCTTC. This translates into CSAREIRMDYGYTF.

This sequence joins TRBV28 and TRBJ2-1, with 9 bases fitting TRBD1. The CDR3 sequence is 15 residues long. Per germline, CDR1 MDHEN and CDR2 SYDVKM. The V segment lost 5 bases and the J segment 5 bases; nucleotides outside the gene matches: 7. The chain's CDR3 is CASSPPGTGNNEQFF. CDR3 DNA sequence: TGTGCCAGCAGTCCCCCCGGGACAGGGAACAATGAGCAGTTCTTC.

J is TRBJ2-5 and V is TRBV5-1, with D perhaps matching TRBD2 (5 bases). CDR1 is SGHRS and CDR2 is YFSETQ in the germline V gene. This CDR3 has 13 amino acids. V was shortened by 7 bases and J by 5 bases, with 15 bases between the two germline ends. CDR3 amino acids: CASGSGGGETQYF. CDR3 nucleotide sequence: TGCGCCAGCGGAAGCGGCGGTGGGGAGACCCAGTACTTC.

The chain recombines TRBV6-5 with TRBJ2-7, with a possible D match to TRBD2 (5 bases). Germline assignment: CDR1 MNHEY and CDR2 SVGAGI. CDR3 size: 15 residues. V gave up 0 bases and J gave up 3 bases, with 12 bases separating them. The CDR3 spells CASSYSKYGVYEQYF. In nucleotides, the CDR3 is TGTGCCAGCAGTTACTCGAAGTACGGGGTCTACGAGCAGTACTTC.

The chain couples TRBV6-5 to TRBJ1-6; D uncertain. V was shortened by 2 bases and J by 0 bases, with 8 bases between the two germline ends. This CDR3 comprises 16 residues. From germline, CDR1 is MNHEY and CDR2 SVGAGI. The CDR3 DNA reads TGTGCCAGCAGTTACAAGGGCAGCTCCTATAATTCACCCCTCCACTTT. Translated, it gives CASSYKGSSYNSPLHF.

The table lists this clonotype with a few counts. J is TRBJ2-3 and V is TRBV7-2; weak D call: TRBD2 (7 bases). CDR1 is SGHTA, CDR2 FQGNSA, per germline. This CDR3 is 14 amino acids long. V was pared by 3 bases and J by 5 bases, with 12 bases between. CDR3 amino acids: CASSFWGGEDTQYF. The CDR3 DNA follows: TGTGCCAGCAGCTTCTGGGGGGGCGAAGATACGCAGTATTTT.